The clone carrying this T cell receptor (beta chain) was seen more than once but under ten times. With V trimmed by 0 bases and J by 2 bases, 8 bases remained unmatched. In germline, CDR1 is DFQATT, CDR2 SNEGSKA (reference sequence). The CDR3 has 17 residues. From the 5' RACE reads, TCRdb called clonotypes with MiXCR, one entry per CDR3 protein. This sample has around 340,000 distinct CDR3 sequences, with roughly 13% found just once. The entry originates in a study of T-cell memory formation after mild COVID-19. This chain links TRBV20-1 with TRBJ2-1; 9 nucleotides agree with TRBD2. The TCR comes from a man between 18 and 35 years old who had mild COVID-19 (a few samples of this study predate the infection). Cell type and time point are not known. Input material: PBMCs or a T cell subset sorted from them (not recorded which). CDR3 in DNA: TGCAGTGCTAGAGATGTATCTGGCGGGGGGGCCTACAATGAGCAGTTCTTC. It encodes CSARDVSGGGAYNEQFF.